The clone carrying this T cell receptor (beta chain) has a single count. The data were obtained in a study of T cell changes during pregnancy in multiple sclerosis. This CDR3 has 14 residues. The germline gives CDR1 MGHRA, CDR2 YSYEKL. Trimming removed 2 bases from V and 1 base from J; junction bases left unmatched: 0. Some clones are missing from TCRdb's copy, which holds only in-frame ones; the method was immunoSEQ multiplex PCR. The table has 35,000 to 45,000 clones, about 89% seen once. The sequencing here drew on CD4+ T cells from peripheral blood mononuclear cells, taken in the first trimester of pregnancy. This chain joins TRBV4-1 and TRBJ2-7, with 9 bases lining up with TRBD2. This clonotype originated in a female donor with multiple sclerosis, enrolled in a pregnancy study. The CDR3 protein is CASSQLAGSYEQYF. DNA for the CDR3: TGCGCCAGCAGCCAACTAGCGGGGTCCTACGAGCAGTACTTC.